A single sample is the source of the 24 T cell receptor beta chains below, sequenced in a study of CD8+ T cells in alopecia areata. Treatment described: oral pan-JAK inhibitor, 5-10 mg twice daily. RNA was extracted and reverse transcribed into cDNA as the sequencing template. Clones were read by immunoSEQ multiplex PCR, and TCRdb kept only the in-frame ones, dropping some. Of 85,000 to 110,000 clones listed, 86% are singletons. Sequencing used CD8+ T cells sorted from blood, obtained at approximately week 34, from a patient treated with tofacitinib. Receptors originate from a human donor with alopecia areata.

This chain's CDR3 is CATTPAGPLGAFF. The CDR3 DNA follows: TGTGCCACCACCCCCGCGGGGCCGTTGGGAGCTTTCTTT. The chain uses TRBV15 and TRBJ1-1, with D maybe TRBD1 (5 bases). Looked up from germline, CDR1 is LNHNV and CDR2 is YYDKDF (reference sequence). V lost 7 bases and J lost 10, with 19 bases in between. The CDR3 has 13 amino acids.

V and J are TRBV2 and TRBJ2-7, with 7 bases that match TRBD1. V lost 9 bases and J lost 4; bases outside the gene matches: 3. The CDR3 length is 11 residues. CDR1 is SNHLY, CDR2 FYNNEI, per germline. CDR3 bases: TGTGCCAGTACAGGGGTATACGAGCAGTACTTC. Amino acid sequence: CASTGVYEQYF.

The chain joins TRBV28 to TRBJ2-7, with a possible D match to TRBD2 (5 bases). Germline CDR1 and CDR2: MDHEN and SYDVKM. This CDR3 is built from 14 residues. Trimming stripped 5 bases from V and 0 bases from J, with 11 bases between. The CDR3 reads CASSPDRGSYEQYF. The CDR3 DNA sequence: TGTGCCAGCAGTCCGGACCGGGGCTCCTACGAGCAGTACTTC.

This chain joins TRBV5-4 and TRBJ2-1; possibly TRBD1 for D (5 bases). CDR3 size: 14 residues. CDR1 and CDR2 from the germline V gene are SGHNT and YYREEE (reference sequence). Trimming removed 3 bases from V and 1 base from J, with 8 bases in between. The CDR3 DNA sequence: TGTGCCAGCAGCTCTAGGGGTTCCTACAATGAGCAGTTCTTC. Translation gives CASSSRGSYNEQFF.

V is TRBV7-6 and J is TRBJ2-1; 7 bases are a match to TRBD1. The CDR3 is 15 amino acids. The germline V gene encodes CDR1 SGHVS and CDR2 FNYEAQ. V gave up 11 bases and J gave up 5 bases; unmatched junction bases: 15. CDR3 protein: CAVMDYRGANNEQFF. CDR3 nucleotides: TGTGCCGTGATGGATTACAGGGGCGCCAACAATGAGCAGTTCTTC.

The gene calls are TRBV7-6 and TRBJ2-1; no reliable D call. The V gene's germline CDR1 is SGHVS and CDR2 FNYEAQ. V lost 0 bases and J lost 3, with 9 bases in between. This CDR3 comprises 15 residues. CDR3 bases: TGTGCCAGCAGCTTAGCCGGCACAATCTACAATGAGCAGTTCTTC. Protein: CASSLAGTIYNEQFF.

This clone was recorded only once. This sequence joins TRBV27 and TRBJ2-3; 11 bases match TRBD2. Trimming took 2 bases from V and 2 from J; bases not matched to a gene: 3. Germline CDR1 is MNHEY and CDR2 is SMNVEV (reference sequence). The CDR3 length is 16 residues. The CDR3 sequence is CASSLLGLADTDTQYF. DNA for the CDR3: TGTGCCAGCAGTTTACTGGGACTAGCGGACACAGATACGCAGTATTTT.

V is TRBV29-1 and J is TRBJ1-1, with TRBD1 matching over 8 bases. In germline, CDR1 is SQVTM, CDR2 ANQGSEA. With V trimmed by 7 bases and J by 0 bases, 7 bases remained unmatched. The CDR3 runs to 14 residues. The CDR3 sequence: CSAADRDMNTEAFF. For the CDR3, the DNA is TGCAGCGCCGCGGACAGGGACATGAACACTGAAGCTTTCTTT.

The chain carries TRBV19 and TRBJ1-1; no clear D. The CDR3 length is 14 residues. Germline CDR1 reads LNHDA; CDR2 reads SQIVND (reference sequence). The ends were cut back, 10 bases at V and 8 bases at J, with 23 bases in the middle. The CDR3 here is CATTPLGGYVEAFF. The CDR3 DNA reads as TGTGCCACTACTCCCTTGGGCGGATACGTCGAAGCTTTCTTT. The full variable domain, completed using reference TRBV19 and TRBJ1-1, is DGGITQSPKYLFRKEGQNVTLSCEQNLNHDAMYWYRQDPGQGLRLIYYSQIVNDFQKGDIAEGYSVSREKKESFPLTVTSAQKNPTAFYLCATTPLGGYVEAFFGQGTRLTVV.

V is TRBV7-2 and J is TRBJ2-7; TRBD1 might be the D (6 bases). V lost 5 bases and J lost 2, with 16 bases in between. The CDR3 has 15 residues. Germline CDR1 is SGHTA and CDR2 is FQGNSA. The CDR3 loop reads CASSDPVQGTYEQYF. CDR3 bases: TGTGCCAGCAGCGACCCGGTACAGGGAACCTACGAGCAGTACTTC.

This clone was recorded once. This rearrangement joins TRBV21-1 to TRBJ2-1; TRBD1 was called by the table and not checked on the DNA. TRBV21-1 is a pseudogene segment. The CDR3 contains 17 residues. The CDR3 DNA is TGTGCCAGCAGCGGACGCAGGGGACAGGGGGATTTTAATGAGCAGTTCTTC. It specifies CASSGRRGQGDFNEQFF.

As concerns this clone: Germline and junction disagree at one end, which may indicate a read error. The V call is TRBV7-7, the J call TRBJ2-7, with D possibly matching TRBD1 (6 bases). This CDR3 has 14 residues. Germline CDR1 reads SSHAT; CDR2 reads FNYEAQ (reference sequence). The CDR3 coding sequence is TGTGCTAGCAGCTCCAACAAGGGGGACGTCTACCAGTACTTC. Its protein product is CASSSNKGDVYQYF.

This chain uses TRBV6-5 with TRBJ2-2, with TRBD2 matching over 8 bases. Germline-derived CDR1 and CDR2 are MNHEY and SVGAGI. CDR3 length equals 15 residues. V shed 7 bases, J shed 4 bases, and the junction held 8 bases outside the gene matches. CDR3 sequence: CASTLAGGGTGELFF. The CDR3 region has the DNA TGTGCCAGCACCCTAGCGGGTGGGGGCACCGGGGAGCTGTTTTTT.

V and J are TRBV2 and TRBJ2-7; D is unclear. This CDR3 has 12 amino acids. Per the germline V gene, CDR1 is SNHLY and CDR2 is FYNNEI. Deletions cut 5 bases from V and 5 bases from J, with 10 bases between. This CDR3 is CASSRSRNEQYF. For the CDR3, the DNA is TGTGCCAGCAGTCGGAGTAGGAACGAGCAGTACTTC.

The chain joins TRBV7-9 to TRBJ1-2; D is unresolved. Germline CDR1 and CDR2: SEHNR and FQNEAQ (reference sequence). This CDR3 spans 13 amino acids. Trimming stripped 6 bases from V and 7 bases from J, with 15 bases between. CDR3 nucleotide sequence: TGTGCCAGCAGGATGAGAGGCGGAGGTGGCTACACCTTC. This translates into CASRMRGGGGYTF. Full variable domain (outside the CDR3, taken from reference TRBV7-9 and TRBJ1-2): DTGVSQNPRHKITKRGQNVTFRCDPISEHNRLYWYRQTLGQGPEFLTYFQNEAQLEKSRLLSDRFSAERPKGSFSTLEIQRTEQGDSAMYLCASRMRGGGGYTFGSGTRLTVV.

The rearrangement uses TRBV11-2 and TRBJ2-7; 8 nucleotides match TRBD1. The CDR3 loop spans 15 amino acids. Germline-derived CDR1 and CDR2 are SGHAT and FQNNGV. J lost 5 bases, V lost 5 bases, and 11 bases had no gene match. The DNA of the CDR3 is TGTGCCAGCAGCGCCTCAGACAGGGGAGGAAACGAGCAGTACTTC. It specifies CASSASDRGGNEQYF.

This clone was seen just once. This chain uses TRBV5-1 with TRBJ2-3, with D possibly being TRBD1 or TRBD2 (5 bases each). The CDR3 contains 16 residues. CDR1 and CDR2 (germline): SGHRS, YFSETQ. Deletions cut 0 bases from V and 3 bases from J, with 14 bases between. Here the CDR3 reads CASSLDGGAWTDTQYF. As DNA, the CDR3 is TGCGCCAGCAGCTTGGATGGGGGAGCCTGGACAGATACGCAGTATTTT.

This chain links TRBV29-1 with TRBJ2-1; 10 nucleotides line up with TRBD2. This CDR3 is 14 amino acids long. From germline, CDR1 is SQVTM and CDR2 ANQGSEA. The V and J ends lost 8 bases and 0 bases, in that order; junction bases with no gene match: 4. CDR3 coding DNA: TGCAGCTTATCTAGCGGGAGCTCCTACAATGAGCAGTTCTTC. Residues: CSLSSGSSYNEQFF.

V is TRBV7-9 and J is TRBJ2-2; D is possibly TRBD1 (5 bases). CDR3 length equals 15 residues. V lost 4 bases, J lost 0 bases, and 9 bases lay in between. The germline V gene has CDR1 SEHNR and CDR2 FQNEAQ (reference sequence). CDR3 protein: CASSSDSANTGELFF. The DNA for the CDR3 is TGTGCCAGCAGCTCCGACAGTGCGAACACCGGGGAGCTGTTTTTT.

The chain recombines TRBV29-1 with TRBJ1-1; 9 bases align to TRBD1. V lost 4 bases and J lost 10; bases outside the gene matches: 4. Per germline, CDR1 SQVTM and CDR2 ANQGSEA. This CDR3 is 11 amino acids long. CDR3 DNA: TGCAGCGTTGCGGGACAGGGTTTAGCTTTCTTT. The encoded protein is CSVAGQGLAFF.

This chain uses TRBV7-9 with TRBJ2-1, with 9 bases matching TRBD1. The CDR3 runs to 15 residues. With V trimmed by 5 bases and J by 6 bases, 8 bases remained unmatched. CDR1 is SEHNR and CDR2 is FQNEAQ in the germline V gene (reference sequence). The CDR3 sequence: CASSNRDRASNEQFF. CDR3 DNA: TGTGCCAGCAGCAACCGGGACAGGGCCTCCAATGAGCAGTTCTTC.

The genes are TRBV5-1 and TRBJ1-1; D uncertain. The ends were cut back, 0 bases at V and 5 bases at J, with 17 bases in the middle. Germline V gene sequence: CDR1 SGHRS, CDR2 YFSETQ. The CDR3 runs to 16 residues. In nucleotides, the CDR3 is TGCGCCAGCAGCTTGGGGATGGGCGTAAAAGGGACTGAAGCTTTCTTT. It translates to CASSLGMGVKGTEAFF.

The CDR3 bases are TGCGCCAGCAGCTTAAACGGGCAGGGCGATGAAAAACTGTTTTTT. Residues: CASSLNGQGDEKLFF. The chain recombines TRBV5-1 with TRBJ1-4, with D possibly TRBD1 on 5 matching bases. Germline CDR1 is SGHRS and CDR2 is YFSETQ. CDR3 length: 15 amino acids. Trimming removed 2 bases at V and 6 bases at J, with 14 bases between.

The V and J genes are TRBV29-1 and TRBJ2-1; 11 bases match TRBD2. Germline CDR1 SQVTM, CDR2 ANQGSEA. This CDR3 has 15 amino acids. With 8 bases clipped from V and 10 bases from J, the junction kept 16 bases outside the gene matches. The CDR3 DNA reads TGCAGCCTCGAGTTGACTAGCGGGGTCCCTGGGGAGCAGTTCTTC. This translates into CSLELTSGVPGEQFF.